Sequencing of this T cell receptor beta chain was carried out in a study of T cell responses to AZD1222 COVID-19 vaccine. Points from the study as a whole: Receipt of two AZD1222 doses was followed by a rise in Spike-specific TCR breadth and depth. Clonal diversity was possibly underestimated, and white British individuals and females predominated among donors.

Germline V gene data show CDR1 as SEHNR and CDR2 as FQNEAQ (reference sequence). The V end was cut by 3 bases, the J end by 8 bases, with 13 bases between. The CDR3 length is 13 residues. The assay was immunoSEQ multiplex PCR, and TCRdb's table has in-frame clones only and misses some. Of about 100,000 clones listed, under 95% are singletons. This clone was picked up a small number of times. Its specificity is not known. This specimen includes other DNA sequences encoding the same CDR3. The specimen was peripheral blood, collected on day 0 of AZD1222 vaccination. J is TRBJ1-2 and V is TRBV7-9; D not certain. This receptor was obtained from an adult in good health. The CDR3 protein is CASSFGESGGYTF. For the CDR3, the DNA is TGTGCCAGCAGCTTTGGGGAATCGGGAGGCTACACCTTC.